The rows below give T cell receptor beta chains drawn from one sample of a study of persistence of HIV-infected CD4 T cells. Antigens for these TCRs are unknown. Using immunoSEQ multiplex PCR, the repertoire was profiled, and TCRdb retains in-frame clones only, with some absent. The data contain over 35,000 clones, roughly nine tenths of them seen just once; the ten biggest clones take up about 1.7%. Sequencing used CD4+ T cells sorted from PBMCs after approximately 19-hour stimulation, obtained from a patient who received antiretroviral therapy. Receptor source: an adult man with HIV who was CMV-seropositive. CDR3s include the opening cysteine and the closing phenylalanine or tryptophan. D genes are given only for firm matches. Expanded clones get a size class; other rows say once, few or many, or leave the size out.

d_call j_call clone_size v_call cdr3_nt cdr3_aa
TRBD1 TRBJ2-7 . TRBV3-1/TRBV3-2 TGTGCCAGCAGCCGAGGACAGGCGGTTACCTACGAGCAGTACTTC CASSRGQAVTYEQYF
. TRBJ1-6 . TRBV28 TGTGCCAGCAGTTTAGTGCCGGGCCTCCGTAATTCACCCCTCCACTTT CASSLVPGLRNSPLHF
TRBD1 TRBJ2-7 . TRBV14 TGTGCCAGCAGCCGTCGGACAGGGGGCTACGAGCAGTACTTC CASSRRTGGYEQYF
TRBD1 TRBJ1-1 . TRBV6-1 TGTGCCAGCAGTGAAGCGAGGAGGGGGCGTAGAACTGAAGCTTTCTTT CASSEARRGRRTEAFF
. TRBJ1-5 . TRBV5-8 TGTGCCAGCAGCTTGATGGGTGGTCAGCCCCAGCATTTT CASSLMGGQPQHF
TRBD2 TRBJ2-4 . TRBV6-6 TGTGCCAGCAGTTACTTTGGCGGGGGGTTTCGGTACTTC CASSYFGGGFRYF
. TRBJ2-3 . TRBV7-9 TGTGCCAGCATGGGGGCAGCTGGGGATACGCAGTATTTT CASMGAAGDTQYF
. TRBJ2-3 once TRBV19 TGTGCCAGTTCCCAGGGCCACTCGGATACGCAGTATTTT CASSQGHSDTQYF
TRBD1 TRBJ2-7 . TRBV19 TGTGCCAGTAGTAGTCGACAGGGGTACGAGCAGTACTTC CASSSRQGYEQYF
TRBD1 TRBJ1-1 once TRBV7-9 TGTGCCAGCAGCTCCGACAGGGAGGTTGGAGCTTTCTTT CASSSDREVGAFF
. TRBJ1-3 . TRBV2 TGTGCCAGCAGTAAACAGGGTCCCTCCTTTCCCTCTGGAAACACCATATATTTT CASSKQGPSFPSGNTIYF
. TRBJ2-1 once TRBV10-3 TGTGCCACCAGTGGGGTGAGCTCCTACAATGAGCAGTTCTTC CATSGVSSYNEQFF
TRBD1 TRBJ1-1 few TRBV7-2 TGTGCCAGCAGCTTTAACAGGGGGCGGACTGAAGCTTTCTTT CASSFNRGRTEAFF
. TRBJ1-6 . TRBV28 TGTGCCGGGAAGGGTGTTCTGGGGAATTCACCCCTCCACTTT CAGKGVLGNSPLHF
. TRBJ2-3 . TRBV11-1 TGTGCCAGCAGCCACTGGACAGCTACAGATACGCAGTATTTT CASSHWTATDTQYF
. TRBJ2-3 few TRBV7-3 TGTGCCAGCAGCCCCGTCGGGACTGGCACAGATACGCAGTATTTT CASSPVGTGTDTQYF
TRBD1 TRBJ2-3 . TRBV5-1 TGCGCCAGCGGGGACAGGGCCGATACGCAGTATTTT CASGDRADTQYF